A selection of T cell receptor beta chains follows, all from one sample in a study of radiotherapy plus CTLA-4 blockade in lung cancer. Assay: immunoSEQ multiplex PCR; the TCRdb copy retains only in-frame clones and omits some. The table includes about 90,000 clones, about two thirds detected once. The specimen comprised peripheral blood, sampled from a patient treated with radiotherapy plus ipilimumab. These receptors were taken from a human donor with non-small cell lung cancer that progressed on radiotherapy plus ipilimumab. CDR3s leave out the opening cysteine and the closing phenylalanine or tryptophan.

TRBJ1-3,TRBV5-4,ASSLPGVTGNTIY
TRBJ2-5,TRBV6-5,ASSSAGEETQY
TRBJ2-3,TRBV7-9,ASSLGAVSSTDTQY
TRBJ1-1,TRBV28,ASSLPLERNTEAF
TRBJ2-3,TRBV19,ASRQGFNALDTQY
TRBJ1-1,TRBV18,ASSLSTANTEAF
TRBJ1-4,TRBV30,AWSVRARPDEKLF
TRBJ1-5,TRBV10-3,AISESGGSNQPQH
TRBJ2-2,TRBV28,ASKRPDGGNTGELF
TRBJ1-2,TRBV18,ASSPRSDGYT
TRBJ1-4,TRBV29-1,SFSRDEKLF
TRBJ1-5,TRBV6-1,ASRSTGLSNQPQH
TRBJ2-2,TRBV4-1,ASSQEGAVNTGELF
TRBJ2-5,TRBV9,ASSVSLGTYETQY
TRBJ2-7,TRBV5-1,ASSQKGLPYEQY
TRBJ1-5,TRBV18,ASSPRSGGRHNQPQH
TRBJ1-3,TRBV5-1,ASSLGSSGNTIY
TRBJ1-5,TRBV28,ASSLAGNQPQH
TRBJ2-1,TRBV7-3,ASSLRRDSGEQF
TRBJ1-5,TRBV30,AWSVRQVRGQPQH
TRBJ2-1,TRBV11-3,ASSLEQGDNNEQF
TRBJ1-5,TRBV28,ASREGAGQPQH